Below are 23 T cell receptor beta chains sequenced from a single sample in a study of cytomegalovirus exposure and HLA in healthy donors. Clones were sequenced by immunoSEQ multiplex PCR, and TCRdb holds only the in-frame ones, with some missing. The sample has some 180,000 clones; around 86% are singletons. Sequenced: PBMCs. Every receptor here comes from a man younger than 45 in good health and CMV-seropositive.

V and J are TRBV11-2 and TRBJ2-7; D gene unclear. Germline lookup yields CDR1 SGHAT and CDR2 FQNNGV. The length of the CDR3 is 12 residues. Trimming took off 1 base at V and 5 bases at J, with 6 bases between the two ends. DNA of the CDR3: TGTGCCAGCAGCTTAGTCGCCCACGAGCAGTACTTC. Translated: CASSLVAHEQYF.

The chain combines TRBV4-2 with TRBJ2-2; 8 nucleotides match TRBD1. CDR3 length equals 14 residues. Germline CDR1 reads LGHNA; CDR2 reads YNFKEQ. The J segment lost 6 bases and the V segment lost 6 bases, leaving 6 bases of the junction unmatched. The CDR3, as DNA: TGTGCCAGCAGTCGGGACAGGAAGGCCGGGGAGCTGTTTTTT. Amino acid sequence: CASSRDRKAGELFF.

The chain combines TRBV7-6 with TRBJ2-7; 7 nucleotides line up with TRBD1. Germline lookup yields CDR1 SGHVS and CDR2 FNYEAQ. This CDR3 has 14 residues. Germline trimming cut 5 bases from V and 4 bases from J; bases unmatched to any gene: 8. CDR3 sequence (DNA): TGTGCCAGCAGCCTGTCCCGGGACAGTTACGAGCAGTACTTC. As protein: CASSLSRDSYEQYF. Looking up the rest from reference TRBV7-6 and TRBJ2-7 gives the full variable domain: GAGVSQSPRYKVTKRGQDVALRCDPISGHVSLYWYRQALGQGPEFLTYFNYEAQQDKSGLPNDRFSAERPEGSISTLTIQRTEQRDSAMYRCASSLSRDSYEQYFGPGTRLTVT.

This chain links TRBV7-2 with TRBJ2-2, with D possibly matching TRBD1 (6 bases). CDR3 length equals 16 residues. Germline lookup yields CDR1 SGHTA and CDR2 FQGNSA. Trimming removed 1 base at V and 0 bases at J, with 9 bases between. CDR3 region: CASSLVGGSNTGELFF. For the CDR3, the DNA is TGTGCCAGCAGCTTAGTAGGGGGATCGAACACCGGGGAGCTGTTTTTT.

This chain links TRBV5-6 with TRBJ2-7, with a possible D match to TRBD2 (5 bases). CDR3 length: 13 residues. V was shortened by 4 bases and J by 7 bases, with 15 bases between the two germline ends. The germline V gene encodes CDR1 SGHDT and CDR2 YYEEEE. The CDR3 bases are TGTGCCAGCAGCCAAGGACTCCGTTGGGAGCAGTACTTC. This translates into CASSQGLRWEQYF.

V and J are TRBV7-9 and TRBJ2-7; perhaps TRBD2 as D (6 bases). Deletions cut 1 base from V and 2 bases from J, with 12 bases between. Looked up from germline, CDR1 is SEHNR and CDR2 is FQNEAQ (reference sequence). The CDR3 totals 15 residues. The CDR3 nucleotides read TGTGCCAGCAGCTTAGAGCGGGCACCCGCCTACGAGCAGTACTTC. It yields the protein CASSLERAPAYEQYF.

This rearrangement joins TRBV29-1 to TRBJ2-3, with TRBD2 identical over 12 bases. CDR1 and CDR2 from the germline V gene are SQVTM and ANQGSEA. The CDR3 covers 12 residues. The CDR3: CSATSGGDTQYF. CDR3 DNA sequence: TGCAGTGCGACTAGCGGGGGTGATACGCAGTATTTT.

The V call is TRBV6-5, the J call TRBJ2-2; perhaps D is TRBD1 or TRBD2 (6 bases each). V lost 3 bases, J lost 7 bases, and 12 bases lay in between. Germline V gene data show CDR1 as MNHEY and CDR2 as SVGAGI. CDR3 length: 14 residues. The CDR3 spells CASSYLGGRGELFF. The CDR3 nucleotides are TGTGCCAGCAGTTATTTAGGGGGGCGCGGGGAGCTGTTTTTT.

V is TRBV4-3 and J is TRBJ2-2; D unclear. The ends were cut back, 1 base at V and 4 bases at J, with 10 bases in the middle. The CDR3 spans 15 residues. CDR1 and CDR2 from the germline V gene are LGHNA and YSLEER. The CDR3 is CASSQVIVATGELFF. The CDR3 DNA is TGCGCCAGCAGCCAAGTTATAGTAGCCACCGGGGAGCTGTTTTTT.

This chain links TRBV6-5 with TRBJ2-1; perhaps D is TRBD1 or TRBD2 (5 bases each). CDR3 length equals 15 residues. V lost 2 bases and J lost 6, with 14 bases in between. Germline lookup yields CDR1 MNHEY and CDR2 SVGAGI. The DNA for the CDR3 is TGTGCCAGCAGTTACCTAGAGAGGGGCTTCAATGAGCAGTTCTTC. It specifies CASSYLERGFNEQFF.

The chain is built from TRBV6-6 and TRBJ1-5, with D hard to call. The germline gives CDR1 MNHNY, CDR2 SVGAGI (reference sequence). This CDR3 comprises 15 residues. Between the trimmed V and J ends, which lost 0 bases and 3 bases, there was a span of 9 bases. CDR3 protein: CASSYSRRDNQPQHF. The DNA of the CDR3 is TGTGCCAGCAGTTACTCGAGAAGGGACAATCAGCCCCAGCATTTT.

The chain links TRBV19 to TRBJ2-5; either TRBD1 or TRBD2 may supply D (5 bases each). This CDR3 spans 14 amino acids. Trimming took off 4 bases at V and 5 bases at J, with 14 bases between the two ends. In germline, CDR1 is LNHDA, CDR2 SQIVND (reference sequence). The CDR3 sequence is CASSTPGARETQYF. CDR3 sequence (DNA): TGTGCCAGTAGTACCCCCGGGGCCCGGGAGACCCAGTACTTC.

The J gene is TRBJ2-7, the V gene TRBV5-6; TRBD2 agrees at 8 bases. CDR1 and CDR2 from the germline V gene are SGHDT and YYEEEE. Trimming at V came to 0 bases and at J to 3 bases, leaving 8 bases not matched to a gene. The CDR3 is made up of 16 amino acids. The CDR3 DNA sequence: TGTGCCAGCAGCTTGGTCACCGGGGGGGCCTTCTACGAGCAGTACTTC. Its translation: CASSLVTGGAFYEQYF.

The chain couples TRBV5-8 to TRBJ2-5, with 11 nucleotides matching TRBD2. Germline CDR1 and CDR2: SGHTS and YDEGEE. V was pared by 4 bases and J by 2 bases, with 4 bases of the junction left unmatched. The CDR3 has 15 amino acids. CDR3 loop: CASSRGLAEQETQYF. CDR3 bases: TGTGCCAGCAGCCGGGGACTAGCGGAACAAGAGACCCAGTACTTC.

The V and J genes are TRBV29-1 and TRBJ2-4, with D possibly being TRBD1 (6 bases). CDR3 length: 13 amino acids. The ends were cut back, 3 bases at V and 6 bases at J, with 12 bases in the middle. Looked up from germline, CDR1 is SQVTM and CDR2 is ANQGSEA. CDR3 amino acids: CSVDVGGRNIQYF. DNA for the CDR3: TGCAGCGTTGATGTAGGGGGTAGAAACATTCAGTACTTC.

The chain employs TRBV6-5 and TRBJ2-7, with 9 bases that match TRBD1. Germline V gene data show CDR1 as MNHEY and CDR2 as SVGAGI. V trimming: 0 bases; J trimming: 4 bases; junction bases outside the gene matches: 4. CDR3 length: 15 residues. CDR3 loop: CASSYSRTGAYEQYF. In DNA, the CDR3 is TGTGCCAGCAGTTACTCCCGGACAGGGGCGTACGAGCAGTACTTC.

The rearrangement joins TRBV30 to TRBJ1-4; 7 nucleotides align to TRBD1. The germline CDR1 and CDR2 sequences are GTSNPN and SVGIG (reference sequence). The CDR3 length is 14 residues. After removal of 2 bases from V and 8 bases from J, the junction contained 8 bases not matched to a gene. The CDR3 DNA follows: TGTGCCTGGAGTTCGACAGGGAGTGGCGAAAAACTGTTTTTT. Translation: CAWSSTGSGEKLFF. The variable domain in full, completed from reference TRBV30 and TRBJ1-4, reads SQTIHQWPATLVQPVGSPLSLECTVEGTSNPNLYWYRQAAGRGLQLLFYSVGIGQISSEVPQNLSASRPQDRQFILSSKKLLLSDSGFYLCAWSSTGSGEKLFFGSGTQLSVL.

CDR3 protein: CASSPVQANQPQHF. DNA of the CDR3: TGTGCCAGCTCTCCCGTCCAGGCAAATCAGCCCCAGCATTTT. This sequence joins TRBV18 and TRBJ1-5; no firm D call. CDR1 is KGHSH, CDR2 LQKENI, per germline. This CDR3 spans 14 amino acids. Between the trimmed V and J ends, which lost 6 bases and 4 bases, there was a span of 13 bases. Full variable domain (missing parts from reference TRBV18 and TRBJ1-5): NAGVMQNPRHLVRRRGQEARLRCSPMKGHSHVYWYRQLPEEGLKFMVYLQKENIIDESGMPKERFSAEFPKEGPSILRIQQVVRGDSAAYFCASSPVQANQPQHFGDGTRLSIL.

This clone was recorded only once. The rearrangement links TRBV5-6 to TRBJ2-1, with 9 bases that match TRBD2. This CDR3 region has 16 residues. The ends lost 1 base at V and 1 base at J; junction bases unmatched: 3. Germline values: CDR1 SGHDT, CDR2 YYEEEE. The CDR3 sequence is CASSLTAGGSYNEQFF. The DNA for the CDR3 is TGTGCCAGCAGCTTGACAGCGGGAGGTTCCTACAATGAGCAGTTCTTC.

The rearrangement joins TRBV19 to TRBJ2-7; 7 bases are shared with TRBD1. The CDR3 extends over 14 amino acids. V lost 6 bases to trimming and J lost 2 bases; unmatched junction nucleotides: 7. Looked up from germline, CDR1 is LNHDA and CDR2 is SQIVND (reference sequence). The CDR3 region is CASSPGQAAYEQYF. CDR3 DNA: TGTGCCAGTAGCCCCGGACAGGCTGCCTACGAGCAGTACTTC.

Only one count was recorded for this clone. V gene TRBV4-2 combines with J gene TRBJ2-1; 8 bases match TRBD2. CDR3 size: 16 residues. The junction had 7 bases not matched to a gene; V was cut back by 1 base and J by 5 bases. Germline V gene lookup returns CDR1 LGHNA and CDR2 YNFKEQ. CDR3 amino acids: CASSQGLLAVNNEQFF. In DNA form, the CDR3 reads TGTGCCAGCAGCCAAGGCCTACTAGCGGTTAACAATGAGCAGTTCTTC.

The chain recombines TRBV6-1 with TRBJ2-3; TRBD2 aligns across 11 bases. J was trimmed by 2 bases and V by 8 bases; bases with no gene match: 6. The length of the CDR3 is 15 residues. The V gene's germline CDR1 is MNHNS and CDR2 SASEGT. Written as DNA, the CDR3 is TGTGCCAGCGGAAGACTAGCGGGGACCACAGATACGCAGTATTTT. It is translated as CASGRLAGTTDTQYF.

The rearrangement uses TRBV7-9 and TRBJ1-2; maybe TRBD1 (6 bases). The CDR3 extends over 16 amino acids. Trimming pared 4 bases from V and 3 bases from J, leaving 18 bases between. Germline lookup yields CDR1 SEHNR and CDR2 FQNEAQ (reference sequence). The CDR3 sequence: CASSSHRGGSDYGYTF. CDR3 nucleotides: TGTGCCAGCAGCTCACACCGAGGGGGATCGGACTATGGCTACACCTTC. Variable domain in full (rest from reference TRBV7-9 and TRBJ1-2): DTGVSQNPRHKITKRGQNVTFRCDPISEHNRLYWYRQTLGQGPEFLTYFQNEAQLEKSRLLSDRFSAERPKGSFSTLEIQRTEQGDSAMYLCASSSHRGGSDYGYTFGSGTRLTVV.